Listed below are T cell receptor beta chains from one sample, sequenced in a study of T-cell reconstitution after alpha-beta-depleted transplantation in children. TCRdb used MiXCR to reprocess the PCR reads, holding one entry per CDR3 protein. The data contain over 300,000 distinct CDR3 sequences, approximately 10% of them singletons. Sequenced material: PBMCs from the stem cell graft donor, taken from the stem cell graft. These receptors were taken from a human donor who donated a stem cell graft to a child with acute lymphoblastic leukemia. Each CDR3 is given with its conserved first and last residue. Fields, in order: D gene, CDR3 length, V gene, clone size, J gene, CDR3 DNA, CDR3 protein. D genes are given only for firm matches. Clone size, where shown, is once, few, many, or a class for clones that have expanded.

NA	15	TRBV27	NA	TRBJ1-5	TGTGCCAGCAGTTTATCAGCAGGGGTGAGTCAGCCCCAGCATTTT	CASSLSAGVSQPQHF
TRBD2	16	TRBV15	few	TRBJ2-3	TGTGCCACCAGCAGGTTAGGTGGGAGGGCCACAGATACGCAGTATTTT	CATSRLGGRATDTQYF
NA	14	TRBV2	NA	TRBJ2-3	TGTGCCAGGACTCTTTTACTCGGCACAGATACGCAGTATTTT	CARTLLLGTDTQYF
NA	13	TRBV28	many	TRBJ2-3	TGTGCCAGCAGTTGGTTAGGCACAGATACGCAGTATTTT	CASSWLGTDTQYF
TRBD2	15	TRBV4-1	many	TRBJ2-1	TGCGCCAGCAGCCATCTAGCGGGAGCGTTTGGTGAGCAGTTCTTC	CASSHLAGAFGEQFF
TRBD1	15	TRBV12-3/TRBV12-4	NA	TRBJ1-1	TGTGCCAGCAGTCTCCGGACAGGCACCAATACTGAAGCTTTCTTT	CASSLRTGTNTEAFF
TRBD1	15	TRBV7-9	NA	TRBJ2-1	TGTGCCAGCAGTTCCGGGACAGGGATTCGGAATGAGCAGTTCTTC	CASSSGTGIRNEQFF
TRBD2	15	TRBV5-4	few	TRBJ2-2	TGTGCCAGCAGCAAAGGACTAGCGGGGACCGGGGAGCTGTTTTTT	CASSKGLAGTGELFF
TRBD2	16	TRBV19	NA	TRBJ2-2	TGTGCCAGTAGTATAAGAGCGGGAGGTAACACCGGGGAGCTGTTTTTT	CASSIRAGGNTGELFF
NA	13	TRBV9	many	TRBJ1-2	TGTGCCAGCAGCGACGCCGTTAACTATGGCTACACCTTC	CASSDAVNYGYTF
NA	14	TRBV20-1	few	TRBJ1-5	TGCAGTGCTAGAGATGATAGTAGCAATCAGCCCCAGCATTTT	CSARDDSSNQPQHF
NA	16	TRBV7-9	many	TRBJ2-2	TGTGCCAGCAGCTTCCATGGACTTCTGAACACCGGGGAGCTGTTTTTT	CASSFHGLLNTGELFF